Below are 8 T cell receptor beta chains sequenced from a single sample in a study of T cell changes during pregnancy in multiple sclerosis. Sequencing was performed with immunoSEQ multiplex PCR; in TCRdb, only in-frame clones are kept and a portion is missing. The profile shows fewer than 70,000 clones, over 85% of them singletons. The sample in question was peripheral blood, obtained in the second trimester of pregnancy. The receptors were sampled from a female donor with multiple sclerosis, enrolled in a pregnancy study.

CDR3 amino acids: CASSFLPGLAREGSSYEQYF. CDR3 bases: TGTGCCAGCAGTTTCCTACCGGGACTAGCGAGAGAGGGGAGCTCCTACGAGCAGTACTTC. This chain uses TRBV28 with TRBJ2-7, with 10 positions matching TRBD2. Trimming removed 3 bases from V and 0 bases from J; junction bases left unmatched: 17. Germline-derived CDR1 and CDR2 are MDHEN and SYDVKM. CDR3 length equals 20 residues.

DNA for the CDR3: TGTGCCAGCAGCCCGAGACAGACCAATGAGCAGTTCTTC. Its protein is CASSPRQTNEQFF. The chain links TRBV11-3 to TRBJ2-1; tentative D call: TRBD1 (5 bases). The length of the CDR3 is 13 residues. Germline CDR1 reads SGHNT; CDR2 reads YENEEA. V shed 5 bases and J shed 6 bases, with 11 bases lying between them.

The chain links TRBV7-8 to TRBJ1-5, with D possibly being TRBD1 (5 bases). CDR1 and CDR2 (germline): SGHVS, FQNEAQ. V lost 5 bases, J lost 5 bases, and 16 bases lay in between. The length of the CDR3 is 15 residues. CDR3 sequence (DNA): TGTGCCAGCAGCCCCCCCGGAGTAGGGGATCAGCCCCAGCATTTT. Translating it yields CASSPPGVGDQPQHF.

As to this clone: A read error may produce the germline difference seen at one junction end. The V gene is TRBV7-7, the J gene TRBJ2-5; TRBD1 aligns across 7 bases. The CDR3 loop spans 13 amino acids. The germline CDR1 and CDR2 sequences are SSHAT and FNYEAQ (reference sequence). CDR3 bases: TGTGCTAGCAGCTTACTCAGGGGGGAGACCCAGTACTTC. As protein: CASSLLRGETQYF.

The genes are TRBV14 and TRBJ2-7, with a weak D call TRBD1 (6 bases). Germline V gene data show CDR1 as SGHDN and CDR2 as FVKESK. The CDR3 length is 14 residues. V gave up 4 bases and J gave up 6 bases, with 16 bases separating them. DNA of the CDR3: TGTGCCAGCAGCCGATTGACAGGAGACGGCGAGCAGTACTTC. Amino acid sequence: CASSRLTGDGEQYF.

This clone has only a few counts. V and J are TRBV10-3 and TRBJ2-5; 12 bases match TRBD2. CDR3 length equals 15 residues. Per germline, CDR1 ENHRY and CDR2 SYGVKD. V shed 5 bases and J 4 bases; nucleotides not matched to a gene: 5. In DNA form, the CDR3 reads TGTGCCATCAGTCGACTAGCGGGAGAGGCAGAGACCCAGTACTTC. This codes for CAISRLAGEAETQYF.

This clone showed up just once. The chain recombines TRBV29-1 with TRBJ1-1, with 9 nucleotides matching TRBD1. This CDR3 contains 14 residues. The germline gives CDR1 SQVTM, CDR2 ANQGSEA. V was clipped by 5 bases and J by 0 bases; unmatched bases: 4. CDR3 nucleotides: TGCAGCGTTAAAAGACAGGGGGTGAACACTGAAGCTTTCTTT. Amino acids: CSVKRQGVNTEAFF.

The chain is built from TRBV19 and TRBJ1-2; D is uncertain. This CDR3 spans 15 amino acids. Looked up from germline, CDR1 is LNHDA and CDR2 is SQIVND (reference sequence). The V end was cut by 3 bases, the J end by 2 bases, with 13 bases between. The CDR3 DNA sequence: TGTGCCAGTAGTATTCTTTTAGCGGCCAACTATGGCTACACCTTC. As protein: CASSILLAANYGYTF.